One sample yielded the 16 T cell receptor beta chains listed below, sequenced in a study of OX40 agonist ivuxolimab in advanced cancers. The repertoire was sequenced with immunoSEQ multiplex PCR; TCRdb's copy has only in-frame clones and lacks some. The sample includes roughly 68,000 clones, more than 80% of them seen just once. Material: CD4+ or CD8+ T cells sorted from blood, obtained in a trial of the OX40 agonist ivuxolimab. The receptors were sampled from an adult with an advanced solid tumor such as melanoma, head and neck, liver or kidney cancer.

This sequence joins TRBV6-5 and TRBJ2-7; 9 positions match TRBD1. J lost 6 bases, V lost 2 bases, and 5 bases had no gene match. The CDR3 is 14 residues long. Germline loops: CDR1 MNHEY, CDR2 SVGAGI. The CDR3 sequence is CASSYGTGNREQYF. DNA of the CDR3: TGTGCCAGCAGTTACGGGACAGGGAATCGCGAGCAGTACTTC.

CDR3 region: CASSQAGTVTVHTQYF. The CDR3 region has the DNA TGCGCCAGCAGCCAAGCGGGGACTGTCACTGTTCATACGCAGTATTTT. V and J are TRBV4-1 and TRBJ2-3, with a tentative D call TRBD2 (6 bases). From germline, CDR1 is MGHRA and CDR2 YSYEKL. V lost 1 base and J 7 bases, leaving 18 bases between the germline ends. This CDR3 contains 16 residues.

J is TRBJ2-1 and V is TRBV7-2; maybe TRBD1 (6 bases). V lost 0 bases and J 3 bases, leaving 12 bases between the germline ends. The CDR3 length is 16 residues. Germline V gene sequence: CDR1 SGHTA, CDR2 FQGNSA. This chain's CDR3 is CASSLALSDSYNEQFF. Here the CDR3 DNA reads TGTGCCAGCAGCTTAGCCCTCTCGGACAGCTACAATGAGCAGTTCTTC.

The chain links TRBV11-1 to TRBJ2-6; TRBD1 is a possible D gene (6 bases). The CDR3 sequence is 17 residues long. Trimming took off 3 bases at V and 5 bases at J, with 17 bases between the two ends. Germline V lookup: CDR1 SGHAT, CDR2 FQDESV (reference sequence). Here the CDR3 DNA reads TGTGCCAGCAGCTTTGCCGCCCTCCAGGGGCGGGCCAACGTCCTGACTTTC. It codes for CASSFAALQGRANVLTF. Complete variable domain (other parts from reference TRBV11-1 and TRBJ2-6): EAEVAQSPRYKITEKSQAVAFWCDPISGHATLYWYRQILGQGPELLVQFQDESVVDDSQLPKDRFSAERLKGVDSTLKIQPAELGDSAMYLCASSFAALQGRANVLTFGAGSRLTVL.

The V call is TRBV5-4, the J call TRBJ1-6, with D uncertain. Germline values: CDR1 SGHNT, CDR2 YYREEE (reference sequence). The CDR3 is 12 amino acids. V was trimmed by 0 bases and J by 8 bases, leaving 3 bases between them. The CDR3 is CASSLGDSPLHF. The CDR3 nucleotides read TGTGCCAGCAGCTTGGGAGATTCACCCCTCCACTTT.

The J gene is TRBJ2-2, the V gene TRBV5-1, with 7 bases lining up with TRBD2. Germline assignment: CDR1 SGHRS and CDR2 YFSETQ. Unmatched junction bases numbered 6, after V lost 4 bases and J lost 0 bases. This CDR3 is 16 amino acids long. The CDR3 loop is CASSHGRGTNTGELFF. The CDR3 DNA reads TGCGCCAGCAGCCATGGGCGGGGGACGAACACCGGGGAGCTGTTTTTT.

The gene calls are TRBV5-6 and TRBJ1-1; no definite D call. The CDR3 spans 14 residues. V was trimmed by 1 base and J by 4 bases, leaving 11 bases between them. Germline V gene lookup returns CDR1 SGHDT and CDR2 YYEEEE. The CDR3 DNA follows: TGTGCCAGCAGCTTGCGAGAGCCGGCCACTGAAGCTTTCTTT. Translating gives CASSLREPATEAFF.

A single count supports this clone. The chain links TRBV25-1 to TRBJ2-1; D gene unclear. The V gene lost 1 base and the J gene lost 8 bases, with 6 bases spanning the gap. This CDR3 is built from 12 residues. Germline V gives CDR1 MGHDK, CDR2 SYGVNS. In nucleotides, the CDR3 is TGTGCCAGCAGTGAATTTCTGTATGAGCAGTTCTTC. Amino acid sequence: CASSEFLYEQFF.

The V call is TRBV19, the J call TRBJ2-5; D possibly matches TRBD1 or TRBD2 (5 bases each). Germline V CDR1 and CDR2: LNHDA, SQIVND (reference sequence). CDR3 size: 14 residues. V lost 0 bases to trimming and J lost 9 bases, with 14 bases between them. The chain's CDR3 is CASSIEGSLGAQYF. The CDR3 nucleotides read TGTGCCAGTAGTATAGAGGGGAGTCTGGGGGCCCAGTACTTC.

The chain is built from TRBV18 and TRBJ1-5; D is undetermined. The CDR3 spans 15 residues. V was trimmed by 2 bases and J by 3 bases, leaving 11 bases between them. The germline V gene encodes CDR1 KGHSH and CDR2 LQKENI. CDR3 in DNA: TGTGCCAGCTCACCATATAAAACAGACAATCAGCCCCAGCATTTT. Translating gives CASSPYKTDNQPQHF.

The rearrangement links TRBV6-5 to TRBJ2-7; 7 bases map to TRBD1. V was pared by 5 bases and J by 2 bases, with 6 bases of the junction left unmatched. This CDR3 has 14 residues. Germline CDR1 and CDR2: MNHEY and SVGAGI. In DNA form, the CDR3 reads TGTGCCAGCAGTGACCCGGGACAGACCTACGAGCAGTACTTC. This encodes CASSDPGQTYEQYF.

The V gene is TRBV5-4, the J gene TRBJ2-1; D might be TRBD1 or TRBD2, each matching 5 bases. Germline V gene data show CDR1 as SGHNT and CDR2 as YYREEE (reference sequence). The ends were cut back, 3 bases at V and 2 bases at J, with 12 bases in the middle. The CDR3 has 15 amino acids. The CDR3 DNA reads TGTGCCAGCAGCTACGGGACGCAGCCCTACAATGAGCAGTTCTTC. Translating it yields CASSYGTQPYNEQFF.

In DNA form, the CDR3 reads TGTGCCAGCAGTTACCTCAACGCGGGAAACTATGGCTACACCTTC. This encodes CASSYLNAGNYGYTF. The V gene is TRBV28, the J gene TRBJ1-2; D gene ambiguous. The germline V gene has CDR1 MDHEN and CDR2 SYDVKM. The CDR3 has 15 amino acids. Between the trimmed V and J ends, which lost 4 bases and 2 bases, there was a span of 14 bases.

A note on this clone: Other DNA sequences in this specimen translate into the identical CDR3. The rearrangement joins TRBV18 to TRBJ2-5; possible D gene TRBD1, 5 bases. Germline loops: CDR1 KGHSH, CDR2 LQKENI. V lost 4 bases and J lost 2, with 8 bases in between. This CDR3 has 13 residues. CDR3: CASSLQGQETQYF. The CDR3 DNA follows: TGTGCCAGCTCACTCCAGGGACAAGAGACCCAGTACTTC.

The rearrangement uses TRBV28 and TRBJ1-2; D not certain. Trimming stripped 3 bases from V and 3 bases from J, with 11 bases between. The CDR3 extends over 14 amino acids. Germline V lookup: CDR1 MDHEN, CDR2 SYDVKM. This chain's CDR3 is CASSFEDSYYGYTF. CDR3 nucleotides: TGTGCCAGCAGTTTTGAGGACTCTTACTATGGCTACACCTTC.

V usage is TRBV4-3 and J usage is TRBJ2-7; 9 bases match TRBD1. The V gene end was trimmed by 3 bases and the J gene end by 4 bases; junction bases not matched to a gene: 7. Germline V CDR1 and CDR2: LGHNA, YSLEER. CDR3 length: 15 amino acids. The CDR3: CASSQGGQGVYEQYF. The CDR3 bases are TGCGCCAGCAGCCAGGGGGGACAGGGAGTTTACGAGCAGTACTTC.